Listed here are 28 T cell receptor beta chains from one sample, sequenced in a study of control samples from healthy donors and cancer patients. Sequencing was performed with immunoSEQ multiplex PCR; in TCRdb, only in-frame clones are kept and a portion is missing. The repertoire includes around 13,000 clones, around 94% of them detected once, and around 15% sits in the top ten. The sequenced sample consisted of PBMCs. These receptors were collected from a man older than 75 with lung cancer.

The V call is TRBV4-1, the J call TRBJ1-4; 7 nucleotides line up with TRBD1. CDR3 size: 15 residues. V lost 3 bases and J lost 8; bases outside the gene matches: 9. Germline V gene sequence: CDR1 MGHRA, CDR2 YSYEKL. CDR3 protein: CASSHTDRDQEKLFF. CDR3 DNA: TGCGCCAGCAGCCACACCGACAGGGATCAAGAAAAACTGTTTTTT.

The chain couples TRBV10-3 to TRBJ1-2; D uncertain. V gave up 9 bases and J gave up 8 bases, with 25 bases separating them. This CDR3 contains 15 residues. Germline V gene sequence: CDR1 ENHRY, CDR2 SYGVKD. CDR3 bases: TGTGCCATGGGCCGTAACGAGGTGGGGAGTTACGGCTACACCTTC. Its protein product is CAMGRNEVGSYGYTF.

This clone occurred once. The chain has TRBV7-2 and TRBJ1-1, with no clear D. The length of the CDR3 is 13 residues. V was trimmed by 2 bases and J by 8 bases, leaving 12 bases between them. Per germline, CDR1 SGHTA and CDR2 FQGNSA. CDR3 in amino acids: CASSLTRRSEAFF. The CDR3 nucleotides read TGTGCCAGCAGCTTAACGCGACGGTCGGAAGCTTTCTTT.

The chain couples TRBV19 to TRBJ1-5; no clear D gene. Per germline, CDR1 LNHDA and CDR2 SQIVND (reference sequence). There are 13 residues in the CDR3. The V end lost 4 bases, the J end lost 5 bases, and 9 bases lay between the germline ends. CDR3 bases: TGTGCCAGTAGTACCCAGGAAGATCAGCCCCAGCATTTT. Protein product: CASSTQEDQPQHF.

The chain carries TRBV18 and TRBJ2-5, with 9 bases matching TRBD1. There are 16 residues in the CDR3. Unmatched junction bases numbered 7, after V lost 3 bases and J lost 2 bases. Germline CDR1 reads KGHSH; CDR2 reads LQKENI. DNA for the CDR3: TGTGCCAGCTCACCGGACAGGGGACGCCCTCAAGAGACCCAGTACTTC. It translates to CASSPDRGRPQETQYF.

CDR3 sequence: CASSFRQRFLPTQYF. The CDR3 DNA sequence: TGTGCCAGCAGCTTCAGGCAGAGGTTCTTGCCTACGCAGTATTTT. The V call is TRBV5-6, the J call TRBJ2-3; D uncertain. V dropped 2 bases and J dropped 8 bases, with 18 bases sitting between them. CDR1 and CDR2 from the germline V gene are SGHDT and YYEEEE. The CDR3 consists of 15 residues.

The chain uses TRBV24-1 and TRBJ2-2; 8 bases line up with TRBD1. The J segment lost 1 base and the V segment lost 2 bases, leaving 5 bases of the junction unmatched. The germline V gene has CDR1 KGHDR and CDR2 SFDVKD. CDR3 length equals 17 residues. The DNA for the CDR3 is TGTGCCACCAGTGATTCACGTGGACAGGGGAACACCGGGGAGCTGTTTTTT. Protein sequence: CATSDSRGQGNTGELFF.

Only one count was recorded for this clone. The rearrangement links TRBV19 to TRBJ2-1, with 9 bases that match TRBD2. This CDR3 has 16 amino acids. Germline lookup yields CDR1 LNHDA and CDR2 SQIVND (reference sequence). V dropped 5 bases and J dropped 4; count of bases not matched to a gene: 9. Here the CDR3 reads CASSASLAGNYNEQFF. The DNA of the CDR3 is TGTGCCAGTAGTGCCTCCCTAGCGGGGAATTACAATGAGCAGTTCTTC.

V and J are TRBV4-2 and TRBJ1-6, with unresolved D. Trimming took off 1 base at V and 6 bases at J, with 4 bases between the two ends. In germline, CDR1 is LGHNA, CDR2 YNFKEQ. This CDR3 comprises 13 residues. CDR3 sequence: CASSQGSNSPLHF. In nucleotides, the CDR3 is TGTGCCAGCAGCCAAGGAAGTAATTCACCCCTCCACTTT.

The V call is TRBV7-2, the J call TRBJ1-1, with 9 bases fitting TRBD1. The CDR3 is 15 amino acids. The germline V gene has CDR1 SGHTA and CDR2 FQGNSA. V was pared by 5 bases and J by 4 bases, with 8 bases of the junction left unmatched. In DNA, the CDR3 is TGTGCCAGCAGCCGCGGGACAGGGTACAGCACTGAAGCTTTCTTT. As protein: CASSRGTGYSTEAFF.

The rearrangement uses TRBV28 and TRBJ2-4, with D hard to call. The CDR3 extends over 15 amino acids. The germline gives CDR1 MDHEN, CDR2 SYDVKM. The V gene lost 1 base and the J gene lost 0 bases, with 7 bases spanning the gap. CDR3 in amino acids: CASSLFLGAKNIQYF. DNA for the CDR3: TGTGCCAGCAGTTTATTTCTGGGAGCCAAAAACATTCAGTACTTC.

The chain recombines TRBV12-5 with TRBJ2-3; 7 bases line up with TRBD2. Germline CDR1 and CDR2: LGHNT and FRNRAP. V gave up 0 bases and J gave up 2 bases; unmatched junction bases: 5. The CDR3 loop spans 16 amino acids. The CDR3 spells CASGLVRRGVTDTQYF. The CDR3 nucleotides read TGTGCTAGTGGTTTGGTACGTCGGGGGGTCACAGATACGCAGTATTTT.

This rearrangement joins TRBV6-5 to TRBJ1-3; D remains ambiguous. Germline CDR1 is MNHEY and CDR2 is SVGAGI. The CDR3 contains 13 residues. Deletions cut 5 bases from V and 5 bases from J, with 10 bases between. This CDR3 is CASSTDRRNTIYF. The CDR3 DNA sequence: TGTGCCAGCAGTACGGACCGGCGAAACACCATATATTTT.

The chain is built from TRBV9 and TRBJ1-3; tentatively, D is TRBD1 (6 bases). The CDR3 covers 17 residues. Trimming removed 0 bases at V and 0 bases at J, with 13 bases between. The germline V gene encodes CDR1 SGDLS and CDR2 YYNGEE. CDR3 region: CASSVGGPSGSGNTIYF. The CDR3, as DNA: TGTGCCAGCAGCGTAGGGGGGCCTTCGGGCTCTGGAAACACCATATATTTT.

The V and J genes are TRBV3-1 (or the pseudogene TRBV3-2) and TRBJ1-3, with a tentative D call TRBD1 (6 bases). Germline loops: CDR1 LGHDT, CDR2 YNNKEL (reference sequence). V lost 0 bases and J lost 1, with 19 bases in between. This CDR3 is 19 amino acids long. The CDR3 reads CASSQEDGGARRSGNTIYF. The CDR3 DNA is TGTGCCAGCAGCCAAGAGGATGGGGGGGCTCGGAGATCTGGAAACACCATATATTTT.

This clone was recorded once. V gene TRBV7-2 combines with J gene TRBJ1-6; 9 nucleotides line up with TRBD1. The CDR3 totals 17 residues. In germline, CDR1 is SGHTA, CDR2 FQGNSA. After removal of 4 bases from V and 0 bases from J, the junction contained 4 bases not matched to a gene. The CDR3 sequence: CASSSGTGSSYNSPLHF. Here the CDR3 DNA reads TGTGCCAGCAGCTCCGGGACAGGGAGCTCCTATAATTCACCCCTCCACTTT.

The chain is built from TRBV6-1 and TRBJ2-5; TRBD2 is a possible D gene (6 bases). The CDR3 is 16 residues long. Trimming stripped 3 bases from V and 5 bases from J, with 19 bases between. Per germline, CDR1 MNHNS and CDR2 SASEGT. The CDR3 loop is CASSESSAGRGETQYF. Here the CDR3 DNA reads TGTGCCAGCAGTGAGTCTTCGGCGGGGCGAGGGGAGACCCAGTACTTC.

This clone is a singleton in its sample. The chain uses TRBV5-4 and TRBJ1-1; D is unclear. Per the germline V gene, CDR1 is SGHNT and CDR2 is YYREEE (reference sequence). The CDR3 spans 12 residues. Trimming removed 3 bases from V and 3 bases from J, with 6 bases in between. This chain's CDR3 is CASSYLDTEAFF. CDR3 in DNA: TGTGCCAGCAGCTACCTGGACACTGAAGCTTTCTTT.

This clone was counted once. DNA of the CDR3: TGTGCCAGCAGTCTCATTCTCGGGGAGGGTGAAGCTTTCTTT. Translating it yields CASSLILGEGEAFF. The V gene is TRBV6-5, the J gene TRBJ1-1; the D is unclear. The CDR3 is 14 amino acids. V shed 5 bases and J shed 7 bases, with 17 bases lying between them. Germline-derived CDR1 and CDR2 are MNHEY and SVGAGI.

The chain employs TRBV7-2 and TRBJ2-7; 9 nucleotides agree with TRBD2. This CDR3 has 15 residues. Losses at the gene ends were 4 bases for V and 0 bases for J; bases not matched to a gene: 4. Germline values: CDR1 SGHTA, CDR2 FQGNSA. This CDR3 reads CASSSASGVSYEQYF. The DNA for the CDR3 is TGTGCCAGCAGCTCTGCTAGCGGGGTCTCCTACGAGCAGTACTTC.

This sequence joins TRBV5-1 and TRBJ1-1; D is perhaps TRBD1 (6 bases). The V gene lost 4 bases and the J gene lost 7 bases, with 20 bases spanning the gap. The germline CDR1 and CDR2 sequences are SGHRS and YFSETQ. CDR3 length: 15 residues. The chain's CDR3 is CASSLRTVGAGEAFF. Here the CDR3 DNA reads TGCGCCAGCAGCCTGAGGACAGTTGGGGCGGGTGAAGCTTTCTTT.

This chain uses TRBV5-1 with TRBJ1-5; the D gene is possibly TRBD1 (5 bases). This CDR3 is built from 15 residues. The V gene lost 0 bases and the J gene lost 5 bases, with 12 bases spanning the gap. Germline-derived CDR1 and CDR2 are SGHRS and YFSETQ. CDR3 in DNA: TGCGCCAGCAGCTTGGGGGACTCTGCATATCAGCCCCAGCATTTT. It yields the protein CASSLGDSAYQPQHF.

The rearrangement links TRBV3-1 (or the pseudogene TRBV3-2) to TRBJ2-7, with a weak D call TRBD2 (6 bases). CDR3 length: 15 residues. Deletions cut 4 bases from V and 0 bases from J, with 13 bases between. Looked up from germline, CDR1 is LGHDT and CDR2 is YNNKEL (reference sequence). CDR3 amino acids: CASSPGLTSSYEQYV. CDR3 bases: TGTGCCAGCAGCCCGGGACTGACGAGCTCCTACGAGCAGTACGTC.

This clone was seen just once. The rearrangement links TRBV18 to TRBJ2-7; 10 positions agree with TRBD2. V gave up 3 bases and J gave up 0 bases; unmatched junction bases: 5. CDR1 and CDR2 (germline): KGHSH, LQKENI. This CDR3 has 16 residues. DNA of the CDR3: TGTGCCAGCTCACCGCGAACTAGCGGGAACTCCTACGAGCAGTACTTC. This sequence encodes CASSPRTSGNSYEQYF.

The rearrangement links TRBV2 to TRBJ1-2; D may be TRBD1 (6 bases). The germline V gene has CDR1 SNHLY and CDR2 FYNNEI. Trimming cost V 6 bases and J 6 bases, with 14 bases left between them. The CDR3 spans 13 residues. The CDR3 DNA is TGTGCCAGCAGGGAGGACAGTGGAAATGGCTACACCTTC. Translated: CASREDSGNGYTF.

The chain uses TRBV7-2 and TRBJ2-2; no firm D call. The ends were cut back, 10 bases at V and 0 bases at J, with 12 bases in the middle. This CDR3 is built from 14 residues. CDR1 and CDR2 (germline): SGHTA, FQGNSA. The CDR3 DNA sequence: TGTGCCACCTCCATAAACTCGAACACCGGGGAGCTGTTTTTT. Protein: CATSINSNTGELFF.

The genes are TRBV6-6 and TRBJ2-1; 13 nucleotides agree with TRBD2. There are 16 residues in the CDR3. Germline assignment: CDR1 MNHNY and CDR2 SVGAGI (reference sequence). J gave up 4 bases and V 5 bases, and 5 bases lay outside the gene matches. CDR3 nucleotide sequence: TGTGCCAGCAGTCCCCGGACTAGCGGGAGATACAATGAGCAGTTCTTC. It translates to CASSPRTSGRYNEQFF.

V is TRBV7-8 and J is TRBJ2-5; no firm D call. The CDR3 loop spans 13 amino acids. Trimming stripped 1 base from V and 0 bases from J, with 3 bases between. Germline V gene data show CDR1 as SGHVS and CDR2 as FQNEAQ. CDR3 nucleotides: TGTGCCAGCAGCTTAGAGTACCAAGAGACCCAGTACTTC. It codes for CASSLEYQETQYF.